The 18 T cell receptor beta chains reported below all come from one sample, sequenced in a study of CD8 T cells in Susac syndrome. RNA amounts of roughly 0.5 to 1 ug underwent reverse transcription with random hexamers. TCRdb fed the immunoSEQ multiplex PCR reads into MiXCR, producing one record per CDR3 protein. The data contain some 210,000 distinct CDR3 sequences, around 93% of them singletons. Material for sequencing was CD4+ T cells from PBMCs. The receptors originated from a human donor with Susac syndrome.

The chain couples TRBV5-4 to TRBJ1-1, with D unclear. The germline V and J ends were trimmed by 2 bases and 11 bases, with 19 bases remaining between them. CDR3 length: 14 amino acids. Per the germline V gene, CDR1 is SGHNT and CDR2 is YYREEE (reference sequence). The CDR3 nucleotides read TGTGCCAGCAGCTTATCGGGGATCCGGGTGTGGGCTTTCTTT. Translating it yields CASSLSGIRVWAFF.

This clonotype was counted once. The V and J genes are TRBV24-1 and TRBJ2-1; 10 bases agree with TRBD2. CDR1 and CDR2 from the germline V gene are KGHDR and SFDVKD. Trimming took 2 bases from V and 1 from J; bases not matched to a gene: 4. The CDR3 is made up of 17 amino acids. CDR3: CATSDSLAGGSYNEQFF. The CDR3 bases are TGTGCCACCAGTGATTCCTTAGCGGGGGGATCCTACAATGAGCAGTTCTTC.

This clonotype was detected once. This chain joins TRBV7-9 and TRBJ1-2; D is ambiguous. Trimming stripped 0 bases from V and 2 bases from J, with 7 bases between. Germline V CDR1 and CDR2: SEHNR, FQNEAQ (reference sequence). This CDR3 is built from 14 residues. The CDR3 sequence: CASSLADANYGYTF. CDR3 bases: TGTGCCAGCAGCTTAGCTGACGCAAACTATGGCTACACCTTC.

In its sample, this clonotype was seen once. This sequence joins TRBV3-1 and TRBJ2-5; 10 bases map to TRBD2. Germline CDR1 reads LGHDT; CDR2 reads YNNKEL (reference sequence). V dropped 0 bases and J dropped 4; count of bases not matched to a gene: 8. CDR3 size: 17 residues. The CDR3 spells CASSQDLLAGKGETQYF. Here the CDR3 DNA reads TGTGCCAGCAGCCAAGATCTACTAGCGGGGAAGGGAGAGACCCAGTACTTC.

The chain is built from TRBV5-6 and TRBJ2-3; no firm D call. V was pared by 0 bases and J by 4 bases, with 6 bases between. In germline, CDR1 is SGHDT, CDR2 YYEEEE. The CDR3 totals 13 residues. DNA for the CDR3: TGTGCCAGCAGCTTGGTAGGGCCAGATACGCAGTATTTT. Protein: CASSLVGPDTQYF.

The chain couples TRBV30 to TRBJ2-2; TRBD1 might be the D (6 bases). Trimming took off 4 bases at V and 3 bases at J, with 6 bases between the two ends. The length of the CDR3 is 12 residues. Germline loops: CDR1 GTSNPN, CDR2 SVGIG (reference sequence). In DNA form, the CDR3 reads TGTGCCTGGACAGGGGACACCGGGGAGCTGTTTTTT. Residues: CAWTGDTGELFF.

This chain connects TRBV6-2 or TRBV6-3 to TRBJ1-5; D not certain. Germline CDR1 MNHEY, CDR2 SVGEGT. The V gene lost 5 bases and the J gene lost 11 bases, with 10 bases spanning the gap. This CDR3 comprises 11 residues. The CDR3 DNA sequence: TGTGCCAGCAGTGGGGAGGGATCCCAGCATTTT. It translates to CASSGEGSQHF.

The chain joins TRBV29-1 to TRBJ1-1; D is undetermined. This CDR3 is 13 amino acids long. Germline V lookup: CDR1 SQVTM, CDR2 ANQGSEA. Trimming cost V 4 bases and J 0 bases, with 9 bases left between them. DNA of the CDR3: TGCAGCGTTGGAATAGGGATGAACACTGAAGCTTTCTTT. Its translation is CSVGIGMNTEAFF.

This sequence joins TRBV9 and TRBJ1-1; D perhaps matches TRBD1 (6 bases). The CDR3 consists of 14 residues. The germline gives CDR1 SGDLS, CDR2 YYNGEE. V lost 0 bases and J 4 bases, leaving 10 bases between the germline ends. CDR3 sequence: CASSVASGATEAFF. The CDR3 DNA reads TGTGCCAGCAGCGTAGCTTCAGGGGCCACTGAAGCTTTCTTT.

The rearrangement links TRBV18 to TRBJ2-3; 8 nucleotides match TRBD1. The CDR3 extends over 14 amino acids. Unmatched junction bases numbered 4, after V lost 4 bases and J lost 4 bases. The V gene's germline CDR1 is KGHSH and CDR2 LQKENI. Written as DNA, the CDR3 is TGTGCCAGCTCACAGGACAGGGTAGCAGATACGCAGTATTTT. Amino acid sequence: CASSQDRVADTQYF.

This chain uses TRBV5-1 with TRBJ1-1, with D maybe TRBD1 (6 bases). This CDR3 has 15 residues. The germline CDR1 and CDR2 sequences are SGHRS and YFSETQ. The V end was cut by 0 bases, the J end by 0 bases, with 9 bases between. The CDR3 DNA reads TGCGCCAGCAGCTTGGGATCAGGGGTGAACACTGAAGCTTTCTTT. It is translated as CASSLGSGVNTEAFF.

The rearrangement joins TRBV5-1 to TRBJ1-1, with a possible D match to TRBD1 (6 bases). The CDR3 contains 16 residues. Germline assignment: CDR1 SGHRS and CDR2 YFSETQ. The germline V and J ends were trimmed by 5 bases and 4 bases, with 21 bases remaining between them. The CDR3 DNA is TGCGCCAGCAGGAAAGGTTATCAGGGGAGGGGCACTGAAGCTTTCTTT. Its protein product is CASRKGYQGRGTEAFF.

The chain uses TRBV5-1 and TRBJ2-3, with 7 bases that match TRBD1. Looked up from germline, CDR1 is SGHRS and CDR2 is YFSETQ. This CDR3 has 15 residues. The V segment lost 6 bases and the J segment 3 bases; nucleotides outside the gene matches: 10. The CDR3 loop reads CASTRATGDTDTQYF. The CDR3 DNA reads as TGCGCCAGCACTCGTGCAACAGGGGATACAGATACGCAGTATTTT.

This rearrangement joins TRBV20-1 to TRBJ1-5; 8 nucleotides agree with TRBD1. CDR1 and CDR2 from the germline V gene are DFQATT and SNEGSKA (reference sequence). V trimming: 5 bases; J trimming: 6 bases; junction bases outside the gene matches: 6. The CDR3 extends over 13 amino acids. The CDR3 coding sequence is TGCAGTGCTGGAACAGGGGGAGGTCAGCCCCAGCATTTT. Translated, it gives CSAGTGGGQPQHF.

The chain recombines TRBV29-1 with TRBJ1-1, with 7 positions matching TRBD1. Unmatched junction bases numbered 6, after V lost 4 bases and J lost 4 bases. The germline CDR1 and CDR2 sequences are SQVTM and ANQGSEA. The CDR3 extends over 13 amino acids. The CDR3 region has the DNA TGCAGCGTTGTGGGGCAGGGGGGCACTGAAGCTTTCTTT. As protein: CSVVGQGGTEAFF.

The rearrangement uses TRBV30 and TRBJ2-7; no clear D. This CDR3 spans 13 amino acids. Germline CDR1 and CDR2: GTSNPN and SVGIG (reference sequence). V lost 3 bases and J 2 bases, leaving 11 bases between the germline ends. CDR3 protein: CAWRSDSTYEQYF. The CDR3 DNA sequence: TGTGCCTGGAGGAGTGACTCCACCTACGAGCAGTACTTC.

CDR3 loop: CATSDRDARSYNEQFF. In nucleotides, the CDR3 is TGTGCCACCAGTGATCGGGACGCCCGCTCCTACAATGAGCAGTTCTTC. The chain has TRBV24-1 and TRBJ2-1, with D perhaps TRBD1 or TRBD2 (5 bases each). Germline loops: CDR1 KGHDR, CDR2 SFDVKD. V shed 3 bases and J shed 0 bases, with 11 bases lying between them. This CDR3 spans 16 amino acids.

This clonotype has just one count. The rearrangement links TRBV11-2 to TRBJ1-4; D is ambiguous. Between the trimmed V and J ends, which lost 1 base and 5 bases, there was a span of 2 bases. CDR3 length: 12 residues. Germline assignment: CDR1 SGHAT and CDR2 FQNNGV. The DNA for the CDR3 is TGTGCCAGCAGCTTAGCGAATGAAAAACTGTTTTTT. The encoded protein is CASSLANEKLFF. Supplemented by reference TRBV11-2 and TRBJ1-4, the full variable domain reads EAGVAQSPRYKIIEKRQSVAFWCNPISGHATLYWYQQILGQGPKLLIQFQNNGVVDDSQLPKDRFSAERLKGVDSTLKIQPAKLEDSAVYLCASSLANEKLFFGSGTQLSVL.